The 26 T cell receptor beta chains below come from one sample, sequenced in a study of blood T cell repertoires in COVID-19. TCRdb keeps only in-frame clones here, not all; method: immunoSEQ multiplex PCR. The table records approximately 210,000 clones, 85% to 90% of them present only once. The sequenced sample was PBMCs or T cells enriched from blood (not recorded which). Receptor source: a woman aged 45 to 65 with acute COVID-19.

The chain links TRBV9 to TRBJ2-7, with 9 positions matching TRBD2. CDR3 size: 14 residues. In germline, CDR1 is SGDLS, CDR2 YYNGEE. J gave up 2 bases and V 6 bases, and 6 bases lay outside the gene matches. The CDR3 sequence is CASNQAGGPYEQYF. CDR3 nucleotides: TGTGCCAGCAACCAAGCGGGAGGACCCTACGAGCAGTACTTC.

J is TRBJ1-5 and V is TRBV28, with D maybe TRBD1 (6 bases). The V end was cut by 2 bases, the J end by 11 bases, with 7 bases between. The CDR3 sequence is 11 residues long. Germline CDR1 and CDR2: MDHEN and SYDVKM. The chain's CDR3 is CASSLGGAQHF. CDR3 nucleotide sequence: TGTGCCAGCAGTTTAGGGGGCGCCCAGCATTTT.

This chain joins TRBV9 and TRBJ2-1, with TRBD2 identical over 8 bases. CDR3 length: 15 amino acids. CDR1 SGDLS and CDR2 YYNGEE come from the germline V gene. Losses at the gene ends were 4 bases for V and 2 bases for J; bases not matched to a gene: 5. The CDR3 DNA reads as TGTGCCAGCAGCATAACTAGCGGTCCCTACAATGAGCAGTTCTTC. It encodes CASSITSGPYNEQFF. The full variable domain, completed using reference TRBV9 and TRBJ2-1, is DSGVTQTPKHLITATGQRVTLRCSPRSGDLSVYWYQQSLDQGLQFLIQYYNGEERAKGNILERFSAQQFPDLHSELNLSSLELGDSALYFCASSITSGPYNEQFFGPGTRLTVL.

This chain joins TRBV2 and TRBJ2-2; TRBD1 aligns across 7 bases. CDR1 and CDR2 from the germline V gene are SNHLY and FYNNEI. V gave up 6 bases and J gave up 7 bases; unmatched junction bases: 8. The CDR3 sequence is 14 residues long. CDR3 amino acids: CASSAQGPSGELFF. The CDR3 nucleotides are TGTGCCAGCAGCGCACAGGGGCCTAGCGGGGAGCTGTTTTTT.

The chain is built from TRBV20-1 and TRBJ2-7; TRBD2 matches 11 bases. CDR1 and CDR2 (germline): DFQATT, SNEGSKA (reference sequence). The CDR3 length is 15 residues. V shed 3 bases, J shed 0 bases, and the junction held 4 bases outside the gene matches. The CDR3: CSASIGTSGSYEQYF. The CDR3 coding sequence is TGCAGTGCTAGTATCGGGACTAGCGGCTCCTACGAGCAGTACTTC.

CDR3 sequence: CASRRQGSGGYTF. CDR3 in DNA: TGTGCCAGCAGACGACAGGGTTCGGGTGGCTACACCTTC. The chain combines TRBV27 with TRBJ1-2, with 7 nucleotides matching TRBD1. V lost 6 bases to trimming and J lost 7 bases; unmatched junction nucleotides: 8. CDR3 length: 13 amino acids. Germline CDR1 is MNHEY and CDR2 is SMNVEV (reference sequence).

The V and J genes are TRBV19 and TRBJ1-1; D gene ambiguous. The V end lost 5 bases, the J end lost 1 base, and 11 bases lay between the germline ends. Germline V gives CDR1 LNHDA, CDR2 SQIVND (reference sequence). CDR3 size: 14 residues. CDR3 protein: CASSFRAENTEAFF. In DNA, the CDR3 is TGTGCCAGTAGTTTCCGCGCGGAGAACACTGAAGCTTTCTTT. The whole variable domain, remainder taken from reference TRBV19 and TRBJ1-1, is DGGITQSPKYLFRKEGQNVTLSCEQNLNHDAMYWYRQDPGQGLRLIYYSQIVNDFQKGDIAEGYSVSREKKESFPLTVTSAQKNPTAFYLCASSFRAENTEAFFGQGTRLTVV.

The chain has TRBV28 and TRBJ1-1; 11 bases line up with TRBD1. Unmatched junction bases numbered 8, after V lost 5 bases and J lost 6 bases. CDR3 length: 15 amino acids. Germline V gene lookup returns CDR1 MDHEN and CDR2 SYDVKM. CDR3 sequence: CASSRRTGGLAEAFF. In DNA, the CDR3 is TGTGCCAGCAGTCGACGGACAGGGGGCTTGGCTGAAGCTTTCTTT.

The chain joins TRBV18 to TRBJ2-1, with a possible D match to TRBD2 (5 bases). The CDR3 runs to 15 residues. Germline values: CDR1 KGHSH, CDR2 LQKENI. The V gene lost 6 bases and the J gene lost 5 bases, with 17 bases spanning the gap. The CDR3 region has the DNA TGTGCCAGCTCTCTAAATGGAGGTTTGGACAATGAGCAGTTCTTC. This sequence encodes CASSLNGGLDNEQFF. Drawing the rest from reference TRBV18 and TRBJ2-1, the complete variable domain is NAGVMQNPRHLVRRRGQEARLRCSPMKGHSHVYWYRQLPEEGLKFMVYLQKENIIDESGMPKERFSAEFPKEGPSILRIQQVVRGDSAAYFCASSLNGGLDNEQFFGPGTRLTVL.

The V gene is TRBV28, the J gene TRBJ2-3; D is perhaps TRBD1 (5 bases). This CDR3 has 15 amino acids. V was pared by 6 bases and J by 3 bases, with 16 bases between. In germline, CDR1 is MDHEN, CDR2 SYDVKM. As DNA, the CDR3 is TGTGCCAGCAGATCCAGGGCGTGGGGTACAGATACGCAGTATTTT. It yields the protein CASRSRAWGTDTQYF. The full variable domain, completed using reference TRBV28 and TRBJ2-3, is DVKVTQSSRYLVKRTGEKVFLECVQDMDHENMFWYRQDPGLGLRLIYFSYDVKMKEKGDIPEGYSVSREKKERFSLILESASTNQTSMYLCASRSRAWGTDTQYFGPGTRLTVL.

Details on this clone: The sample contains more than one DNA sequence encoding this CDR3. This sequence joins TRBV19 and TRBJ1-3; TRBD1 matches 8 bases. The CDR3 runs to 13 residues. Trimming took 9 bases from V and 2 from J; bases not matched to a gene: 3. Germline V gene data show CDR1 as LNHDA and CDR2 as SQIVND (reference sequence). CDR3 sequence reads: CASKQGAGNTIYF. CDR3 nucleotide sequence: TGTGCCAGCAAACAGGGGGCTGGAAACACCATATATTTT.

V and J are TRBV11-3 and TRBJ1-4, with D tentatively TRBD1 (6 bases). This CDR3 has 15 residues. V shed 3 bases and J shed 8 bases, with 16 bases lying between them. Per germline, CDR1 SGHNT and CDR2 YENEEA. The CDR3 sequence is CASSFPMGAREKLFF. The CDR3 nucleotides read TGTGCCAGCAGCTTCCCTATGGGGGCGCGAGAAAAACTGTTTTTT. Full variable domain (rest looked up from reference TRBV11-3 and TRBJ1-4): EAGVVQSPRYKIIEKKQPVAFWCNPISGHNTLYWYLQNLGQGPELLIRYENEEAVDDSQLPKDRFSAERLKGVDSTLKIQPAELGDSAVYLCASSFPMGAREKLFFGSGTQLSVL.

In its sample, this clone was seen once. This chain uses TRBV6-5 with TRBJ2-7; TRBD2 aligns across 13 bases. Trimming cost V 0 bases and J 3 bases; bases outside gene matches: 2. Germline assignment: CDR1 MNHEY and CDR2 SVGAGI. This CDR3 has 16 residues. CDR3 amino acids: CASSYSTSGRNYEQYF. CDR3 sequence (DNA): TGTGCCAGCAGTTACTCGACTAGCGGGAGGAACTACGAGCAGTACTTC.

This rearrangement joins TRBV28 to TRBJ2-3, with unresolved D. Per germline, CDR1 MDHEN and CDR2 SYDVKM. Trimming removed 3 bases from V and 2 bases from J, with 6 bases in between. CDR3 length: 13 residues. The CDR3 spells CASSFVSTDTQYF. The CDR3, as DNA: TGTGCCAGCAGTTTCGTCTCCACAGATACGCAGTATTTT.

The count of this clone is one. The rearrangement links TRBV28 to TRBJ2-2; 8 bases fit TRBD2. The CDR3 covers 15 residues. Germline CDR1 is MDHEN and CDR2 is SYDVKM. Trimming removed 5 bases from V and 4 bases from J; junction bases left unmatched: 6. CDR3 sequence (DNA): TGTGCCAGCAGTGTGACGGGAGGGTTCACCGGGGAGCTGTTTTTT. Translation gives CASSVTGGFTGELFF.

This chain joins TRBV27 and TRBJ1-5; 9 nucleotides align to TRBD1. CDR3 size: 19 residues. The V segment lost 2 bases and the J segment 0 bases; nucleotides outside the gene matches: 11. Looked up from germline, CDR1 is MNHEY and CDR2 is SMNVEV (reference sequence). In DNA form, the CDR3 reads TGTGCCAGCAGTTTAACCGGGACAGGGATCTTATATAGCAATCAGCCCCAGCATTTT. It yields the protein CASSLTGTGILYSNQPQHF.

The CDR3 DNA is TGTGCCAGCAGCCAAGAGGGGGAGGGCCTTTACAATGAGCAGTTCTTC. It is translated as CASSQEGEGLYNEQFF. The chain employs TRBV3-1 (or the pseudogene TRBV3-2) and TRBJ2-1, with 7 bases fitting TRBD2. Germline CDR1 and CDR2: LGHDT and YNNKEL (reference sequence). V lost 0 bases and J lost 4; bases outside the gene matches: 6. The CDR3 spans 16 residues.

The chain employs TRBV5-1 and TRBJ2-7, with D unresolved. V was cut by 5 bases and J by 0 bases, with 9 bases left in between. The length of the CDR3 is 13 residues. Germline lookup yields CDR1 SGHRS and CDR2 YFSETQ. The CDR3 DNA sequence: TGCGCCAGCAGGTGGGCCAGCTCCTACGAGCAGTACTTC. Protein sequence: CASRWASSYEQYF.

The rearrangement links TRBV9 to TRBJ1-2; 8 bases are shared with TRBD1. The length of the CDR3 is 15 residues. Trimming cost V 1 base and J 0 bases; bases outside gene matches: 2. In germline, CDR1 is SGDLS, CDR2 YYNGEE. The CDR3 spells CASSVSTGANYGYTF. In nucleotides, the CDR3 is TGTGCCAGCAGCGTATCGACAGGGGCTAACTATGGCTACACCTTC.

This clone was counted between two and nine times. The chain has TRBV27 and TRBJ1-2, with TRBD1 matching 7 bases. CDR3 length: 15 amino acids. Germline-derived CDR1 and CDR2 are MNHEY and SMNVEV (reference sequence). V dropped 4 bases and J dropped 4; count of bases not matched to a gene: 9. The CDR3 here is CASSSTDRVPYGYTF. CDR3 DNA: TGTGCCAGCAGTTCTACCGACAGGGTTCCCTATGGCTACACCTTC.

V and J are TRBV7-9 and TRBJ2-7, with D tentatively TRBD2 (6 bases). V lost 5 bases, J lost 4 bases, and 18 bases lay in between. Germline-derived CDR1 and CDR2 are SEHNR and FQNEAQ (reference sequence). CDR3 length equals 15 residues. The DNA of the CDR3 is TGTGCCAGCAGCGCACCGGGACTCCTCTCTTACGAGCAGTACTTC. It is translated as CASSAPGLLSYEQYF.

This clone occurred once. The J gene is TRBJ2-5, the V gene TRBV5-1, with D maybe TRBD2 (5 bases). This CDR3 comprises 14 residues. From germline, CDR1 is SGHRS and CDR2 YFSETQ. Trimming shortened V by 0 bases and J by 1 base, and 7 bases separated the two germline ends. In nucleotides, the CDR3 is TGCGCCAGCAGCTTGGCGGACTCCCAAGAGACCCAGTACTTC. This sequence encodes CASSLADSQETQYF.

The rearrangement links TRBV7-6 to TRBJ2-2, with D possibly TRBD1 on 5 matching bases. CDR1 is SGHVS, CDR2 FNYEAQ, per germline. V lost 1 base, J lost 6 bases, and 9 bases lay in between. This CDR3 comprises 14 residues. The CDR3 DNA reads TGTGCCAGCAGCTTAGGGGGCCCTGCCGGGGAGCTGTTTTTT. It yields the protein CASSLGGPAGELFF.

V usage is TRBV28 and J usage is TRBJ1-2; D perhaps matches TRBD1 (6 bases). The length of the CDR3 is 13 residues. V gave up 7 bases and J gave up 8 bases, with 17 bases separating them. Germline CDR1 is MDHEN and CDR2 is SYDVKM. CDR3 coding DNA: TGTGCCAGCACCCTGGGCAGGGGAAGGGGCTACACCTTC. Its protein product is CASTLGRGRGYTF.

The genes are TRBV24-1 and TRBJ2-1; possible D gene TRBD2, 6 bases. V was shortened by 6 bases and J by 0 bases, with 14 bases between the two germline ends. The CDR3 has 16 residues. Germline V gene lookup returns CDR1 KGHDR and CDR2 SFDVKD. This CDR3 is CATSSTGAVSYNEQFF. CDR3 sequence (DNA): TGTGCCACCAGTTCAACGGGAGCGGTCTCCTACAATGAGCAGTTCTTC.

The genes are TRBV10-3 and TRBJ2-7; 7 bases map to TRBD2. Germline V gene data show CDR1 as ENHRY and CDR2 as SYGVKD. This CDR3 is built from 15 residues. The junction had 6 bases not matched to a gene; V was cut back by 3 bases and J by 1 base. The DNA of the CDR3 is TGTGCCATCAGTGATCAGGGAGGGAGGTCCTACGAGCAGTACTTC. Its translation: CAISDQGGRSYEQYF.